A single sample is the source of the 15 T cell receptor beta chains below, sequenced in a study of cytomegalovirus exposure and HLA in healthy donors. PCR primers comprised 60 Vbeta and 13 Jbeta primers. Clones were sequenced by immunoSEQ multiplex PCR, and TCRdb holds only the in-frame ones, with some missing. The repertoire consists of some 100,000 clones, with 84% occurring once and the leading ten covering about 1.1%. The sequenced sample was PBMCs. These receptors were collected from a woman aged 18-29 years in good health and CMV-seronegative.

A note on this clone: Mismatch with germline at one junction end may stem from a read error. The rearrangement links TRBV7-9 to TRBJ2-7, with 8 bases matching TRBD2. CDR1 is SEHNR, CDR2 FQNEAQ, per germline (reference sequence). This CDR3 is 17 amino acids long. CDR3 sequence reads: CSSSSVLAEEASYEQYF. CDR3 nucleotides: TGTTCCAGCAGCTCCGTACTAGCGGAGGAGGCATCCTACGAGCAGTACTTC.

This chain joins TRBV11-2 and TRBJ2-5, with a tentative D call TRBD2 (5 bases). The J call may be incorrect, as the DNA end agrees better with TRBJ2-7. Germline lookup yields CDR1 SGHAT and CDR2 FQNNGV. The CDR3 spans 17 residues. Written as DNA, the CDR3 is TGTGCCAGCAGCTTAGAAGCGGCAGTCCCTGGTGGATACGAGCAGTACTTC. It codes for CASSLEAAVPGGYEQYF.

This rearrangement joins TRBV7-9 to TRBJ1-1; 8 bases match TRBD1. With V trimmed by 0 bases and J by 0 bases, 12 bases remained unmatched. This CDR3 comprises 19 residues. Germline V gives CDR1 SEHNR, CDR2 FQNEAQ (reference sequence). CDR3 DNA sequence: TGTGCCAGCAGCTTAGCGAAGATACAGGGGGAGGGGATGAACACTGAAGCTTTCTTT. Encoded protein: CASSLAKIQGEGMNTEAFF.

The chain is built from TRBV9 and TRBJ2-7, with D possibly matching TRBD1 (5 bases). Trimming stripped 3 bases from V and 2 bases from J, with 15 bases between. There are 15 residues in the CDR3. Germline CDR1 and CDR2: SGDLS and YYNGEE. The DNA for the CDR3 is TGTGCCAGCAGCGCCGAATACGGCAGGGCCTACGAGCAGTACTTC. Translated, it gives CASSAEYGRAYEQYF.

The V and J genes are TRBV6-4 and TRBJ2-1, with 8 bases lining up with TRBD2. This CDR3 spans 15 amino acids. V was clipped by 0 bases and J by 5 bases; unmatched bases: 3. Germline CDR1 MRHNA, CDR2 SNTAGT. CDR3 nucleotide sequence: TGTGCCAGCAGTGACTCGGCTAGCGGGCACAATGAGCAGTTCTTC. Its protein product is CASSDSASGHNEQFF.

V and J are TRBV27 and TRBJ2-1, with 7 bases matching TRBD1. Germline CDR1 reads MNHEY; CDR2 reads SMNVEV (reference sequence). With 3 bases clipped from V and 5 bases from J, the junction kept 7 bases outside the gene matches. The CDR3 is made up of 15 amino acids. The CDR3 is CASSFEQGTDNEQFF. The CDR3 region has the DNA TGTGCCAGCAGTTTTGAGCAGGGGACAGACAATGAGCAGTTCTTC.

The CDR3 is CASSDEGTGGGRAQYF. Here the CDR3 DNA reads TGTGCCAGCAGTGATGAGGGTACAGGGGGGGGCCGGGCCCAGTACTTC. The chain joins TRBV2 to TRBJ2-5; TRBD1 might be the D (8 bases). V dropped 3 bases and J dropped 9 bases, with 23 bases sitting between them. This CDR3 is built from 16 residues. Germline CDR1 SNHLY, CDR2 FYNNEI.

This chain links TRBV7-6 with TRBJ2-1; TRBD2 matches at 7 bases. The V segment lost 0 bases and the J segment 8 bases; nucleotides outside the gene matches: 7. This CDR3 is built from 15 residues. CDR1 and CDR2 from the germline V gene are SGHVS and FNYEAQ. This CDR3 reads CASSLASGHRDEQFF. CDR3 in DNA: TGTGCCAGCAGCTTAGCTAGCGGGCATCGCGATGAGCAGTTCTTC.

This clone has a handful of counts. The chain has TRBV19 and TRBJ1-4; 7 bases line up with TRBD1. The junction had 4 bases not matched to a gene; V was cut back by 7 bases and J by 2 bases. This CDR3 region has 14 residues. The germline CDR1 and CDR2 sequences are LNHDA and SQIVND (reference sequence). The CDR3 DNA is TGTGCCAGTATAAAGGGGGCGACTAATGAAAAACTGTTTTTT. This translates into CASIKGATNEKLFF.

The chain couples TRBV7-6 to TRBJ1-6; D perhaps matches TRBD1 (5 bases). The length of the CDR3 is 15 residues. Germline assignment: CDR1 SGHVS and CDR2 FNYEAQ. Trimming left V 5 bases short and J 6 bases short, with 14 bases between. The CDR3 DNA reads TGTGCCAGCAGCGAAGGGACTCAAAGTAATTCACCCCTCCACTTT. Protein sequence: CASSEGTQSNSPLHF.

The V call is TRBV10-2, the J call TRBJ2-7; D remains unclear. Germline CDR1 reads WSHSY; CDR2 reads SAAADI. Trimming left V 3 bases short and J 2 bases short, with 8 bases between. The CDR3 sequence is 13 residues long. Here the CDR3 reads CASSESLPYEQYF. In nucleotides, the CDR3 is TGCGCCAGCAGTGAATCCCTACCCTACGAGCAGTACTTC.

The rearrangement links TRBV5-1 to TRBJ1-6, with no clear D. V dropped 4 bases and J dropped 5 bases, with 16 bases sitting between them. There are 16 residues in the CDR3. CDR1 SGHRS and CDR2 YFSETQ come from the germline V gene. The CDR3 loop is CASSPALNRDNSPLHF. The DNA for the CDR3 is TGCGCCAGCAGCCCCGCCTTGAACCGCGATAATTCACCCCTCCACTTT.

The chain joins TRBV28 to TRBJ1-2; 11 positions match TRBD1. V dropped 4 bases and J dropped 7; count of bases not matched to a gene: 5. The CDR3 has 14 amino acids. Germline V gene lookup returns CDR1 MDHEN and CDR2 SYDVKM. In nucleotides, the CDR3 is TGTGCCAGCAGTTCGGACAGGGGGCGGAGTGGCTACACCTTC. Translating gives CASSSDRGRSGYTF.

This clone has just a few counts. This sequence joins TRBV7-9 and TRBJ1-6; 7 bases line up with TRBD1. Germline values: CDR1 SEHNR, CDR2 FQNEAQ (reference sequence). Trimming cost V 5 bases and J 7 bases; bases outside gene matches: 11. This CDR3 region has 16 residues. CDR3 coding DNA: TGTGCCAGCAGCCCACGGACAGGCGGTAGGAATTCACCCCTCCACTTT. Protein product: CASSPRTGGRNSPLHF. The full variable domain, in which reference TRBV7-9 and TRBJ1-6 provide the parts outside the CDR3, is DTGVSQNPRHKITKRGQNVTFRCDPISEHNRLYWYRQTLGQGPEFLTYFQNEAQLEKSRLLSDRFSAERPKGSFSTLEIQRTEQGDSAMYLCASSPRTGGRNSPLHFGNGTRLTVT.

The chain couples TRBV19 to TRBJ1-1, with D perhaps TRBD1 (6 bases). Trimming took 9 bases from V and 0 from J, leaving 11 bases between them. Germline-derived CDR1 and CDR2 are LNHDA and SQIVND (reference sequence). The CDR3 spans 13 residues. Here the CDR3 DNA reads TGTGCCAGCGGCAGGGGCATGAACACTGAAGCTTTCTTT. Translation gives CASGRGMNTEAFF.